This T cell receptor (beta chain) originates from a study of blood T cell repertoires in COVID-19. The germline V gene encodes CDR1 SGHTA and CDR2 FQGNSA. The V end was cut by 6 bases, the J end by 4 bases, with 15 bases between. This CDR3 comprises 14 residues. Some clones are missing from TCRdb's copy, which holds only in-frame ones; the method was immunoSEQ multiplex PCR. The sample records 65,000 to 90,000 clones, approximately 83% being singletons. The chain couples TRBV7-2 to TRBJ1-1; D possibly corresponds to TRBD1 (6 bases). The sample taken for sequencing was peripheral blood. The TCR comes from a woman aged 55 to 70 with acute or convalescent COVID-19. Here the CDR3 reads CASSPQGSGTEAFF. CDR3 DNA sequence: TGTGCCAGCAGTCCTCAGGGGAGTGGCACTGAAGCTTTCTTT.